This TCR beta chain emerged from a study of blood T cell repertoires in COVID-19. Whole-study context: COVID-19 samples collected from the United States, Italy and Spain covered acute and convalescent phases. Nucleic acid was either cDNA or gDNA, and it came from T cells, B-cell-depleted T cells, or PBMCs.

Per the study methods: The assay estimated nucleated cells by amplifying reference gene primers. Measured with immunoSEQ multiplex PCR; TCRdb has only the in-frame clones, and not every one. The V and J calls and clone size were taken over from that table, and D and trimming were inferred from the DNA. Of 200,000 to 250,000 clones in the sample, 65% to 90% were seen once. V was pared by 10 bases and J by 4 bases, with 10 bases of the junction left unmatched. The CDR3 is 14 residues long. Germline assignment: CDR1 MRHNA and CDR2 SNTAGT. This chain joins TRBV6-4 and TRBJ1-2; 9 bases align to TRBD1. The receptor comes from an elderly man with acute or convalescent COVID-19. Sequenced material: peripheral blood. CDR3 in amino acids: CATCYRDRVYGYTF. The CDR3 DNA reads as TGTGCCACGTGTTATAGGGACAGGGTCTATGGCTACACCTTC.